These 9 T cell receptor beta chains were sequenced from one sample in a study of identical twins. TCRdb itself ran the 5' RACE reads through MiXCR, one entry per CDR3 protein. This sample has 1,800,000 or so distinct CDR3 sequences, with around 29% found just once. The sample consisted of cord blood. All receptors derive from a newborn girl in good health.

CDR3 nucleotides: TGTGCCAGCAGCCCGGACAGGGGGCACCAGCCCCAGCATTTT. Protein: CASSPDRGHQPQHF. This chain uses TRBV7-2 with TRBJ1-5; 11 bases are a match to TRBD1. CDR1 SGHTA and CDR2 FQGNSA come from the germline V gene. CDR3 size: 14 residues. The ends lost 5 bases at V and 7 bases at J; junction bases unmatched: 4. The whole variable domain, filled in from reference TRBV7-2 and TRBJ1-5, reads GAGVSQSPSNKVTEKGKDVELRCDPISGHTALYWYRQSLGQGLEFLIYFQGNSAPDKSGLPSDRFSAERTGGSVSTLTIQRTQQEDSAVYLCASSPDRGHQPQHFGDGTRLSIL.

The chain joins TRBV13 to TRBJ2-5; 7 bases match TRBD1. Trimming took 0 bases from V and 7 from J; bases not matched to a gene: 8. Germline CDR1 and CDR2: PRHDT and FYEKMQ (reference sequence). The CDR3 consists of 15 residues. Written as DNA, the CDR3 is TGTGCCAGCAGCTTAGGGCAGGGGGATACCACGACCCAGTACTTC. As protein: CASSLGQGDTTTQYF.

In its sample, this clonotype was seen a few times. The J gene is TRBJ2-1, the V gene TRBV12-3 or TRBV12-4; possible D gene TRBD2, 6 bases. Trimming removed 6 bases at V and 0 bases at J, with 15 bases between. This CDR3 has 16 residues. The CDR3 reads CASSHPSASSYNEQFF. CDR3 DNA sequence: TGTGCCAGCAGCCACCCTAGCGCTAGCTCCTACAATGAGCAGTTCTTC.

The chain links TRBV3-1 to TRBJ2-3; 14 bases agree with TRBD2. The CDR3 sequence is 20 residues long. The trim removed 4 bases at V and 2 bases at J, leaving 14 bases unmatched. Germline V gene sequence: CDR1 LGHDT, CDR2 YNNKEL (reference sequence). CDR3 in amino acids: CASSRVPAGLAGVDTDTQYF. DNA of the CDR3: TGTGCCAGCAGCCGGGTCCCCGCGGGACTAGCGGGAGTAGACACAGATACGCAGTATTTT.

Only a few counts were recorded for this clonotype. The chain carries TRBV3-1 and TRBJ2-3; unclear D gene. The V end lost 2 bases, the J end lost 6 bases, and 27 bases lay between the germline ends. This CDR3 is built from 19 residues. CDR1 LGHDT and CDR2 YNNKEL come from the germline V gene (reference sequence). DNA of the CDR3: TGTGCCAGCAGCCAACTCACTATCATCCGGTCCATGGGAAGGGATACGCAGTATTTT. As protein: CASSQLTIIRSMGRDTQYF.

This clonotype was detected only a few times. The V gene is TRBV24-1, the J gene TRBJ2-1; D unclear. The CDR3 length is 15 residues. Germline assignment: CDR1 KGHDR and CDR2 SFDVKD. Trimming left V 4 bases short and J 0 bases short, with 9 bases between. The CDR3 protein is CATSEGLSSYNEQFF. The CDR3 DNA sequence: TGTGCCACCAGTGAGGGCTTAAGCTCCTACAATGAGCAGTTCTTC.

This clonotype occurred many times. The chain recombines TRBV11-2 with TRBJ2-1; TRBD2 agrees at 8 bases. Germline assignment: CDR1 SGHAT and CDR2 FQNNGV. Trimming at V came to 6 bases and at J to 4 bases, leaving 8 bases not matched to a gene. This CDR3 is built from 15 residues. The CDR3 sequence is CASSSLAGRYNEQFF. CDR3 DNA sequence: TGTGCCAGCAGTTCTTTAGCGGGACGATACAATGAGCAGTTCTTC.

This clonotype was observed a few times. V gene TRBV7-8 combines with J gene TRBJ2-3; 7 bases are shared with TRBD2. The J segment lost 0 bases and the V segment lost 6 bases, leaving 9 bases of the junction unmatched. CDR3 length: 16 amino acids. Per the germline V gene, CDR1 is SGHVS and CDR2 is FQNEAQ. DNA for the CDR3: TGTGCCAGCAGTCCCCACCTAGCGGCAAGCACAGATACGCAGTATTTT. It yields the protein CASSPHLAASTDTQYF.

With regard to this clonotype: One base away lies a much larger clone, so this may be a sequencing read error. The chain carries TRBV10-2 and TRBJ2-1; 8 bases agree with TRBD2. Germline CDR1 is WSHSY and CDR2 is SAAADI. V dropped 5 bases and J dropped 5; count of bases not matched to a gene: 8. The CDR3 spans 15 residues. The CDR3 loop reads CASSLTSVGHNEQFF. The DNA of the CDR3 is TGCGCCAGCAGTTTGACTAGCGTAGGTCACAATGAGCAGTTCTTC.